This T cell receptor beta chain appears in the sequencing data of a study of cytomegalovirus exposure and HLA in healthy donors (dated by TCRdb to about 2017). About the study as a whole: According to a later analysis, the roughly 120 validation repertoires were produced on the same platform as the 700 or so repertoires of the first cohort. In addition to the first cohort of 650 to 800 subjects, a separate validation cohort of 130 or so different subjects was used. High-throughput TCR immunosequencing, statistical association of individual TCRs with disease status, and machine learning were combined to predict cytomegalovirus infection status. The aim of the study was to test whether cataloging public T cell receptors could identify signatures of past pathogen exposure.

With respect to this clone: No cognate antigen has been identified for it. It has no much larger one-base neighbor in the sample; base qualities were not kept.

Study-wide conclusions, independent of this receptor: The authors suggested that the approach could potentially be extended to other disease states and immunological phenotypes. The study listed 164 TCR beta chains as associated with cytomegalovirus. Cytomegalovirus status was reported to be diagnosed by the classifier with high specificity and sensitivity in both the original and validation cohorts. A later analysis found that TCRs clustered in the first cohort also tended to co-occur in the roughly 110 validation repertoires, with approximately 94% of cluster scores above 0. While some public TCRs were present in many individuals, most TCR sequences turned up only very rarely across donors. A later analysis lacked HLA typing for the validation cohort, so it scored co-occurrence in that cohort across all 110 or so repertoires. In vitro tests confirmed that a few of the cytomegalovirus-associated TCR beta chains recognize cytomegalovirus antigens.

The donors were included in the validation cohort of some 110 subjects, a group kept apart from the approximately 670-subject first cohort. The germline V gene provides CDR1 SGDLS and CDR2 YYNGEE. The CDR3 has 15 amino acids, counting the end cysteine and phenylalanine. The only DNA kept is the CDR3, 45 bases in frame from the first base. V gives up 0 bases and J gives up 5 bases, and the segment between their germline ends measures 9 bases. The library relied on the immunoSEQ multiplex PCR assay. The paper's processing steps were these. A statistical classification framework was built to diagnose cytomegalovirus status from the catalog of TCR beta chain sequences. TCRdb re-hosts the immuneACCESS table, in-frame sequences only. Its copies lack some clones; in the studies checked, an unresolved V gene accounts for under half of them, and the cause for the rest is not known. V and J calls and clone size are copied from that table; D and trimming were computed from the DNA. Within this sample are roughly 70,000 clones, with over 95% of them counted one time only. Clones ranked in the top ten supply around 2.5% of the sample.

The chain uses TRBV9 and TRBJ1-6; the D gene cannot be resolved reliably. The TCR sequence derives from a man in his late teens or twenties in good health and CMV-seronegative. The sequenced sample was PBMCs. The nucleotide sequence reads TGTGCCAGCAGCGTAGGTGGCCGGGATAATTCACCCCTCCACTTT. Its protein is CASSVGGRDNSPLHF.